Detailed here is one T cell receptor beta chain. The sample originates from a study of blood T cell repertoires in COVID-19. The overall study: T cells, B-cell-depleted T cells, or PBMCs supplied cDNA or gDNA.

V lost 0 bases and J lost 8, with 14 bases in between. From germline, CDR1 is SGHRS and CDR2 YFSETQ. The CDR3 consists of 15 residues. Produced via immunoSEQ multiplex PCR; TCRdb's table is partial and in-frame only. This table holds 70,000 to 95,000 clones, over 80% found once. The TCR sequence derives from a woman in her seventies with active or convalescent COVID-19. The chain is built from TRBV5-1 and TRBJ1-4; D is possibly TRBD1 (5 bases). Sample: peripheral blood. This CDR3 is CASSLGFQGLEKLFF. The DNA for the CDR3 is TGCGCCAGCAGCTTGGGTTTCCAGGGTTTGGAAAAACTGTTTTTT.